This T cell receptor (beta chain) was observed in a study of technical replicates of blood from a handful of donors. Clones were read by immunoSEQ multiplex PCR, and TCRdb kept only the in-frame ones, dropping some. Among just over 95,000 clones listed, roughly 94% were seen once. Trimming took off 6 bases at V and 7 bases at J, with 18 bases between the two ends. CDR1 is MNHNS and CDR2 is SASEGT in the germline V gene. The CDR3 totals 14 residues. Material: T cells isolated from PBMCs. The TCR sequence derives from a human donor in good health. The chain is built from TRBV6-1 and TRBJ1-2, with unresolved D. CDR3 bases: TGTGCCAGCAGGCTGGAGGGTCAATCGGGTGGCTACACCTTC. This translates into CASRLEGQSGGYTF.